This T cell receptor beta chain is drawn from a study of blood T cell repertoires in COVID-19. The germline V gene has CDR1 MNHEY and CDR2 SVGEGT. V dropped 0 bases and J dropped 5; count of bases not matched to a gene: 1. The CDR3 covers 13 residues. All enrollees were roughly 18 to 100 years old and from some 24 US areas. Two negative PCRs, clearance, or symptom resolution were required of recovered Cohort 3 donors. Libraries were prepared by immunoSEQ multiplex PCR; TCRdb keeps only in-frame clonotypes and omits some of them. Here the sample spans a few hundred thousand clones, about 86% being singletons.

The chain has TRBV6-2 or TRBV6-3 and TRBJ2-7; 7 bases line up with TRBD1. The origin of this receptor is a woman between 45 and 60 years old who had recovered from COVID-19. The sequenced sample was PBMCs or T cells enriched from blood (not recorded which). The CDR3 DNA is TGTGCCAGCAGTTACTCAACAGGGGACGAGCAGTACTTC. Translated, it gives CASSYSTGDEQYF.